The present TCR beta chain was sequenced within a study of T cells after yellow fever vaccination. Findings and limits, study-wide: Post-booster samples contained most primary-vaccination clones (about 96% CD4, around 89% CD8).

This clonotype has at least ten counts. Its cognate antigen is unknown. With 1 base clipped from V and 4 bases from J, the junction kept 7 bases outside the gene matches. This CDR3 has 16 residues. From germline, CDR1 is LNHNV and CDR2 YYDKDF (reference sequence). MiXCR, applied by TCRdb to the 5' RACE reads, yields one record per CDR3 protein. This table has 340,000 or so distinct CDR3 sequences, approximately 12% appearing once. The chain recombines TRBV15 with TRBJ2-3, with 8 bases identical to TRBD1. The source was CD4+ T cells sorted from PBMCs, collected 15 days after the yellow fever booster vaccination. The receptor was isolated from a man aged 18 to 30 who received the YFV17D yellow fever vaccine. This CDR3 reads CATSRGRGQGADTQYF. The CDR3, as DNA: TGTGCCACCAGCAGAGGCAGGGGGCAAGGTGCAGATACGCAGTATTTT.